This T cell receptor (beta chain) was sequenced for a study of blood T cell repertoires in COVID-19. Some clones are missing from TCRdb's copy, which holds only in-frame ones; the method was immunoSEQ multiplex PCR. The sample gives 200,000 or so clones, approximately 79% of which show up once; around 5.1% is in the top ten. The CDR3 loop spans 15 amino acids. V dropped 0 bases and J dropped 4; count of bases not matched to a gene: 5. Germline V gene data show CDR1 as LGHDT and CDR2 as YNNKEL (reference sequence). This clone has only one observation. The receptor comes from a human donor in a cohort sampled during active COVID-19. The rearrangement joins TRBV3-1 (or the pseudogene TRBV3-2) to TRBJ1-2, with 7 bases lining up with TRBD1. The source material was peripheral blood. CDR3 amino acids: CASSQDRGNFYGYTF. The CDR3 nucleotides are TGTGCCAGCAGCCAAGACAGGGGGAATTTCTATGGCTACACCTTC.